These T cell receptor beta chains were read from a single sample in a study of blood T cell repertoires in COVID-19. The table came from immunoSEQ multiplex PCR; TCRdb's copy has only in-frame clones and leaves some out. Of 150,000 to 200,000 clones in the sample, around 87% were seen once. The specimen sequenced was peripheral blood. These receptors all come from a man between 35 and 55 years old with active or convalescent COVID-19. CDR3s include the opening cysteine and the closing phenylalanine or tryptophan. D genes are given only for firm matches. Clone size is stated in some rows and not others, as once, few, many or a class when expanded.

J gene: TRBJ2-3
V gene: TRBV6-4
clone size: .
D gene: .
CDR3 protein: CASSVLPHTDTQYF
CDR3 DNA: TGTGCCAGCAGCGTACTCCCCCACACAGATACGCAGTATTTT

J gene: TRBJ2-2
V gene: TRBV3-1/TRBV3-2
clone size: .
D gene: TRBD2
CDR3 protein: CASSHGTSGGAGTGELFF
CDR3 DNA: TGTGCCAGCAGCCACGGGACTAGCGGGGGGGCGGGCACCGGGGAGCTGTTTTTT

J gene: TRBJ2-3
V gene: TRBV4-2
clone size: few
D gene: TRBD2
CDR3 protein: CASSRFGLAGGTDTQYF
CDR3 DNA: TGTGCCAGCAGCCGATTTGGACTAGCGGGGGGCACAGATACGCAGTATTTT

J gene: TRBJ2-1
V gene: TRBV4-2
clone size: .
D gene: .
CDR3 protein: CASSQDGQVIEQFF
CDR3 DNA: TGTGCCAGCAGCCAAGACGGCCAGGTAATTGAGCAGTTCTTC

J gene: TRBJ1-1
V gene: TRBV12-3/TRBV12-4
clone size: .
D gene: .
CDR3 protein: CASSLIEQGEAFF
CDR3 DNA: TGTGCCAGCAGTTTGATTGAACAGGGAGAAGCTTTCTTT

J gene: TRBJ2-5
V gene: TRBV27
clone size: .
D gene: TRBD1
CDR3 protein: CASKPGTVIQETQYF
CDR3 DNA: TGTGCCAGCAAACCCGGGACAGTTATACAAGAGACCCAGTACTTC

J gene: TRBJ1-5
V gene: TRBV19
clone size: .
D gene: TRBD1
CDR3 protein: CASSGTENQPQHF
CDR3 DNA: TGTGCCAGTAGTGGGACAGAAAATCAGCCCCAGCATTTT

J gene: TRBJ1-1
V gene: TRBV30
clone size: .
D gene: .
CDR3 protein: CAWTRVESEAFF
CDR3 DNA: TGTGCCTGGACCAGGGTTGAGTCTGAAGCTTTCTTT

J gene: TRBJ2-3
V gene: TRBV4-1
clone size: .
D gene: TRBD1
CDR3 protein: CASSHGQGLGSDTQYF
CDR3 DNA: TGCGCCAGCAGCCACGGACAGGGATTAGGTTCAGATACGCAGTATTTT

J gene: TRBJ2-7
V gene: TRBV9
clone size: .
D gene: .
CDR3 protein: CASSVMGSKQYF
CDR3 DNA: TGTGCCAGCAGCGTGATGGGGAGCAAGCAGTACTTC

J gene: TRBJ2-6
V gene: TRBV18
clone size: .
D gene: .
CDR3 protein: CASSPTPGTFNSGANVLTF
CDR3 DNA: TGTGCCAGCTCTCCTACTCCCGGGACATTTAACTCTGGGGCCAACGTCCTGACTTTC

J gene: TRBJ1-1
V gene: TRBV2
clone size: once
D gene: .
CDR3 protein: CASFKGVGTEAFF
CDR3 DNA: TGTGCCAGCTTTAAAGGGGTTGGTACTGAAGCTTTCTTT

J gene: TRBJ1-5
V gene: TRBV18
clone size: .
D gene: .
CDR3 protein: CASSPPGSVNSNQPQHF
CDR3 DNA: TGTGCCAGCTCACCGCCAGGATCAGTCAATAGCAATCAGCCCCAGCATTTT

J gene: TRBJ2-7
V gene: TRBV7-3
clone size: .
D gene: TRBD2
CDR3 protein: CASSPGTSGGPFRQYF
CDR3 DNA: TGTGCCAGCAGCCCCGGGACTAGCGGGGGGCCCTTCCGACAGTACTTC

J gene: TRBJ1-3
V gene: TRBV5-1
clone size: .
D gene: .
CDR3 protein: CASLQYSGGPGGNTIYF
CDR3 DNA: TGCGCCAGCTTACAATACTCGGGGGGGCCGGGTGGAAACACCATATATTTT

J gene: TRBJ2-2
V gene: TRBV27
clone size: .
D gene: .
CDR3 protein: CASSLLSGYTGELFF
CDR3 DNA: TGTGCCAGCAGTTTATTATCCGGTTACACCGGGGAGCTGTTTTTT

J gene: TRBJ2-1
V gene: TRBV5-4
clone size: .
D gene: TRBD2
CDR3 protein: CASSVGTSGAYNEQFF
CDR3 DNA: TGTGCCAGCAGCGTAGGGACTAGCGGGGCCTACAATGAGCAGTTCTTC

J gene: TRBJ1-5
V gene: TRBV12-3/TRBV12-4
clone size: .
D gene: .
CDR3 protein: CASSGARQPQHF
CDR3 DNA: TGTGCCAGCAGTGGGGCCCGTCAGCCCCAGCATTTT

J gene: TRBJ1-5
V gene: TRBV6-5
clone size: .
D gene: TRBD1
CDR3 protein: CASRPTGADQPQHF
CDR3 DNA: TGTGCCAGCAGGCCGACAGGGGCTGATCAGCCCCAGCATTTT

J gene: TRBJ1-1
V gene: TRBV28
clone size: .
D gene: .
CDR3 protein: CASSHGGMRLNTEAFF
CDR3 DNA: TGTGCCAGCAGCCACGGGGGGATGAGATTGAACACTGAAGCTTTCTTT

J gene: TRBJ1-2
V gene: TRBV28
clone size: .
D gene: TRBD1
CDR3 protein: CASSSGQVNYGYTF
CDR3 DNA: TGTGCCAGCAGTTCGGGACAGGTAAACTATGGCTACACCTTC

J gene: TRBJ2-2
V gene: TRBV5-1
clone size: few
D gene: .
CDR3 protein: CASSVLAANTGELFF
CDR3 DNA: TGCGCCAGCAGCGTCTTAGCGGCGAACACCGGGGAGCTGTTTTTT